This TCR beta chain was identified in a study of blood T cell repertoires in COVID-19. The wider study: Whether acute or convalescent, the COVID-19 samples came from the United States, Italy and Spain.

After removal of 0 bases from V and 2 bases from J, the junction contained 6 bases not matched to a gene. Germline loops: CDR1 LGHNA, CDR2 YNFKEQ. This CDR3 contains 18 residues. Original methodology: Scientists estimated how many nucleated cells there were by amplifying reference gene primers. Method: immunoSEQ multiplex PCR; TCRdb's copy keeps in-frame clones and lacks some. That table gives V, J and clone size, and the DNA gave D and trimming. Among over 95,000 clones listed, around 84% were seen once. Sequenced input: peripheral blood. The chain couples TRBV4-2 to TRBJ2-5; 13 bases map to TRBD2. This TCR came from a man aged 65-85 years with active or convalescent COVID-19. DNA for the CDR3: TGTGCCAGCAGCCAAGATAGGGGACTAGCGGGGAGACAAGAGACCCAGTACTTC. Translated, it gives CASSQDRGLAGRQETQYF.